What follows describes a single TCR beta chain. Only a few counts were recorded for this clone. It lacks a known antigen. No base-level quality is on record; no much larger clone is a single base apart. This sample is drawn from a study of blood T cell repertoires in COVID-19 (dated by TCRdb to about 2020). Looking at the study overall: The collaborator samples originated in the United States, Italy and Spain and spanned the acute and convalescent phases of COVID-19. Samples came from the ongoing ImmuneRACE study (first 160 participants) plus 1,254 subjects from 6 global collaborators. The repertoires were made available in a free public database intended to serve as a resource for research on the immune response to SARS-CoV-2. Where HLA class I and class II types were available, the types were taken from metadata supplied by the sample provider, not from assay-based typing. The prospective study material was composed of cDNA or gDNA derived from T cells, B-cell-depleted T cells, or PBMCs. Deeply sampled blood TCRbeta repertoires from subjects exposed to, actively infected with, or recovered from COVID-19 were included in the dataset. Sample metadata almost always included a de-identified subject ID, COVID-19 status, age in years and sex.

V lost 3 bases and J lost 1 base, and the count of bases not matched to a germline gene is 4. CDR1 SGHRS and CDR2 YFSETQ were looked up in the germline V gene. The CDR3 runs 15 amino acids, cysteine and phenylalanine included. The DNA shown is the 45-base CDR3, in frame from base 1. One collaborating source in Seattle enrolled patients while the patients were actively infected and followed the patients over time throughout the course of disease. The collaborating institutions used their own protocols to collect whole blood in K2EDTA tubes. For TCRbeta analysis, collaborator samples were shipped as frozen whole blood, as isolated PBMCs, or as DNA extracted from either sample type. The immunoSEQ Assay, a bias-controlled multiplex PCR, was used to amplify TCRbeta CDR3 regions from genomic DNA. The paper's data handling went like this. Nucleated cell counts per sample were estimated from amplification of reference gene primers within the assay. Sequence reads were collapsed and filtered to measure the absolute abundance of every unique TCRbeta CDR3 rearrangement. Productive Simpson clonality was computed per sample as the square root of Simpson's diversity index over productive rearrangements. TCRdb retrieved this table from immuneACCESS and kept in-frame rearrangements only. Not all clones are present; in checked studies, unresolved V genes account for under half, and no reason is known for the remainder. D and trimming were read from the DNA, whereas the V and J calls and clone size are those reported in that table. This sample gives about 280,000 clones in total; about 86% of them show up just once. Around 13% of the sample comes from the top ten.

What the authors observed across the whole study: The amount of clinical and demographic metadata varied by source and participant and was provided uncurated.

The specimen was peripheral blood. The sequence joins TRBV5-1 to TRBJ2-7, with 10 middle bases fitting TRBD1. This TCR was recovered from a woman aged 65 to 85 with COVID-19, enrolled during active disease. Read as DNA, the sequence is TGCGCCAGCAGCTGGGGACAGGGGATATCCTACGAGCAGTACTTC. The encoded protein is CASSWGQGISYEQYF.